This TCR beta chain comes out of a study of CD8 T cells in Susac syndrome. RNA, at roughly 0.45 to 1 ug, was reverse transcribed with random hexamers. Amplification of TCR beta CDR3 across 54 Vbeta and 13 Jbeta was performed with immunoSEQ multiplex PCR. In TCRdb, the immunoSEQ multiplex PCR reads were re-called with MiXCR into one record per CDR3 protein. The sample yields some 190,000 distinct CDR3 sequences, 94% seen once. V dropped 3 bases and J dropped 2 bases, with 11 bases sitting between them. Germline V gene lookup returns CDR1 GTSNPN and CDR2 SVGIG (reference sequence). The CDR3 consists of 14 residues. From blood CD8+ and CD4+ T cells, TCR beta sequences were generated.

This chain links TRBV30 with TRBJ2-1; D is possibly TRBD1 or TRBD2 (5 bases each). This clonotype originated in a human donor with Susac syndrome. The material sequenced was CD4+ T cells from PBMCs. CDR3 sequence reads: CAWRRDAAYNEQFF. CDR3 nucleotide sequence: TGTGCCTGGAGGAGGGACGCCGCCTACAATGAGCAGTTCTTC. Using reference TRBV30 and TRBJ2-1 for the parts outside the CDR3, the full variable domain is SQTIHQWPATLVQPVGSPLSLECTVEGTSNPNLYWYRQAAGRGLQLLFYSVGIGQISSEVPQNLSASRPQDRQFILSSKKLLLSDSGFYLCAWRRDAAYNEQFFGPGTRLTVL.